These 13 T cell receptor beta chains came from one sample sequenced in a study of CD8 T cells in Susac syndrome. The RNA input was about 0.5 to 1 ug, and it was reverse transcribed with random hexamers. TCRdb reanalysed the immunoSEQ multiplex PCR reads using MiXCR and keeps one entry per CDR3 protein. The sample records about 120,000 distinct CDR3 sequences, around 94% being singletons. Sequenced material: CD4+ T cells from PBMCs. These receptors were obtained from a human donor with multiple sclerosis.

Only one count was recorded for this clonotype. The V gene is TRBV30, the J gene TRBJ1-5; maybe TRBD1 (5 bases). The V gene's germline CDR1 is GTSNPN and CDR2 SVGIG (reference sequence). The CDR3 is made up of 14 amino acids. The CDR3 coding sequence is TGTGCTATTTTTTCAGGGAGCCCGCATCAGCCCCAGCATTTT. The encoded protein is CAIFSGSPHQPQHF.

V is TRBV5-1 and J is TRBJ2-3, with 7 bases fitting TRBD2. The CDR3 contains 15 residues. V lost 3 bases, J lost 6 bases, and 10 bases stayed unmatched. CDR1 and CDR2 from the germline V gene are SGHRS and YFSETQ. CDR3 nucleotide sequence: TGCGCCAGCAGCTCAAATAGCGGGCTCGGGGATACGCAGTATTTT. Translating it yields CASSSNSGLGDTQYF.

This chain connects TRBV5-4 to TRBJ2-7; D not resolved. The germline V and J ends were trimmed by 3 bases and 6 bases, with 13 bases remaining between them. The germline CDR1 and CDR2 sequences are SGHNT and YYREEE (reference sequence). The CDR3 consists of 13 residues. Here the CDR3 DNA reads TGTGCCAGCAGCTCTGGGGTCTCGCTCGAGCAGTACTTC. This gives the protein CASSSGVSLEQYF.

This chain uses TRBV19 with TRBJ1-5; no definite D call. V lost 5 bases to trimming and J lost 4 bases, with 6 bases between them. The germline gives CDR1 LNHDA, CDR2 SQIVND (reference sequence). This CDR3 is 12 amino acids long. In nucleotides, the CDR3 is TGTGCCAGTAGTCTTCAGAATCAGCCCCAGCATTTT. Its translation: CASSLQNQPQHF.

This clonotype was counted once. V and J are TRBV4-2 and TRBJ1-4; no clear D gene. Deletions cut 0 bases from V and 8 bases from J, with 13 bases between. The CDR3 length is 15 residues. Germline V gives CDR1 LGHNA, CDR2 YNFKEQ. The CDR3 nucleotides read TGTGCCAGCAGCCAAGATGCGGCCCTAAAAGAAAAACTGTTTTTT. Translation gives CASSQDAALKEKLFF.

The rearrangement uses TRBV2 and TRBJ2-1; D perhaps matches TRBD2 (6 bases). Germline CDR1 is SNHLY and CDR2 is FYNNEI. Trimming cost V 7 bases and J 10 bases, with 17 bases left between them. The CDR3 totals 13 residues. CDR3 loop: CASTLKMAGEQFF. The CDR3 bases are TGTGCCAGCACCCTCAAGATGGCGGGAGAGCAGTTCTTC.

The V call is TRBV25-1, the J call TRBJ1-2, with D perhaps TRBD1 (5 bases). Germline CDR1 reads MGHDK; CDR2 reads SYGVNS. The V gene lost 5 bases and the J gene lost 8 bases, with 27 bases spanning the gap. This CDR3 comprises 17 residues. The CDR3 DNA is TGTGCCAGCAGTCAGGGCCTCAGGACCGGGCCTAGTGTGGGCTACACCTTC. Translation gives CASSQGLRTGPSVGYTF.

The chain links TRBV3-1 to TRBJ2-1; 9 nucleotides line up with TRBD1. The CDR3 sequence is 15 residues long. Germline V gene data show CDR1 as LGHDT and CDR2 as YNNKEL (reference sequence). V was clipped by 4 bases and J by 3 bases; unmatched bases: 4. CDR3 bases: TGTGCCAGCAGCCGCGGGACAGGGAACTACAATGAGCAGTTCTTC. This encodes CASSRGTGNYNEQFF.

This clonotype was picked up a small number of times. The CDR3 reads CASSLQNEQYF. CDR3 nucleotide sequence: TGTGCCAGCAGTTTACAGAACGAGCAGTACTTC. This chain connects TRBV28 to TRBJ2-7; D is ambiguous. CDR3 length: 11 amino acids. CDR1 is MDHEN, CDR2 SYDVKM, per germline. Deletions cut 2 bases from V and 5 bases from J, with 4 bases between.

V and J are TRBV25-1 and TRBJ1-5; D is uncertain. Deletions cut 3 bases from V and 9 bases from J, with 18 bases between. This CDR3 comprises 15 residues. Germline-derived CDR1 and CDR2 are MGHDK and SYGVNS. The CDR3 bases are TGTGCCAGCAGTGAGGGAACGGGATCAAACCTGCCCCAGCATTTT. Amino acid sequence: CASSEGTGSNLPQHF. The whole variable domain, remainder taken from reference TRBV25-1 and TRBJ1-5, is EADIYQTPRYLVIGTGKKITLECSQTMGHDKMYWYQQDPGMELHLIHYSYGVNSTEKGDLSSESTVSRIRTEHFPLTLESARPSHTSQYLCASSEGTGSNLPQHFGDGTRLSIL.

The chain has TRBV20-1 and TRBJ2-7, with a tentative D call TRBD2 (5 bases). This CDR3 is built from 14 residues. The germline CDR1 and CDR2 sequences are DFQATT and SNEGSKA (reference sequence). V lost 3 bases, J lost 4 bases, and 16 bases lay in between. CDR3 residues: CSARPPERTYEQYF. CDR3 sequence (DNA): TGCAGTGCTAGGCCCCCGGAGCGGACGTACGAGCAGTACTTC.

The chain couples TRBV12-3 or TRBV12-4 to TRBJ1-2; 9 bases are a match to TRBD1. V trimming: 6 bases; J trimming: 10 bases; junction bases outside the gene matches: 6. This CDR3 is built from 12 residues. The chain's CDR3 is CASRSGQGYYTF. CDR3 coding DNA: TGTGCCAGCAGGTCGGGACAGGGCTACTACACCTTC.

The gene calls are TRBV3-1 and TRBJ2-7; D unclear. This CDR3 has 12 residues. Germline CDR1 is LGHDT and CDR2 is YNNKEL (reference sequence). V lost 0 bases and J 4 bases, leaving 4 bases between the germline ends. CDR3 nucleotide sequence: TGTGCCAGCAGCCAAGAACCTTACGAGCAGTACTTC. It encodes CASSQEPYEQYF.